This is a list of T cell receptor beta chains from one sample in a study of T cells in Graves' hyperthyroidism and ophthalmopathy. Via MiXCR, TCRdb re-called the multiplex PCR reads, giving one row per CDR3 protein. Of about 760,000 distinct CDR3 sequences detected, just over 35% appear once; the ten largest clones hold around 32%. Sequencing used blood. All receptors derive from a woman aged 40 to 55 with Graves' hyperthyroidism. Both conserved end residues are part of each CDR3. A D gene is named only where the DNA matches it firmly. The size entry is marked missing in some rows and otherwise reads once, few, many or a size class.

V gene: TRBV6-5
clone size: -
D gene: TRBD1
J gene: TRBJ1-6
CDR3 protein: CASRPPGQGGSPLHF
CDR3 DNA: TGTGCCAGCAGGCCGCCGGGACAGGGTGGTTCACCCCTCCACTTT

V gene: TRBV6-5
clone size: -
D gene: -
J gene: TRBJ1-3
CDR3 protein: CASTSWEDGNTIYF
CDR3 DNA: TGTGCCAGCACCTCCTGGGAGGACGGAAACACCATATATTTT

V gene: TRBV6-1
clone size: -
D gene: -
J gene: TRBJ1-1
CDR3 protein: CASSEAWDMNTEAFF
CDR3 DNA: TGTGCCAGCAGTGAAGCCTGGGACATGAACACTGAAGCTTTCTTT

V gene: TRBV6-5
clone size: -
D gene: -
J gene: TRBJ1-4
CDR3 protein: CASSYSSVRNEKLFF
CDR3 DNA: TGTGCCAGCAGTTACTCTTCGGTACGGAATGAAAAACTGTTTTTT

V gene: TRBV14
clone size: once
D gene: -
J gene: TRBJ1-2
CDR3 protein: CASSQTGFTYGYTF
CDR3 DNA: TGTGCCAGCAGCCAAACAGGGTTTACCTATGGCTACACCTTC

V gene: TRBV5-8
clone size: many
D gene: -
J gene: TRBJ1-5
CDR3 protein: CASSLMGVNQPQHF
CDR3 DNA: TGTGCCAGCAGCTTGATGGGGGTCAATCAGCCCCAGCATTTT

V gene: TRBV19
clone size: -
D gene: -
J gene: TRBJ2-7
CDR3 protein: CASSTQVSAYEQYF
CDR3 DNA: TGTGCCAGCAGTACGCAGGTATCGGCGTACGAGCAGTACTTC

V gene: TRBV7-6
clone size: -
D gene: -
J gene: TRBJ2-2
CDR3 protein: CASSWPGTGELFF
CDR3 DNA: TGTGCCAGCAGCTGGCCCGGGACAGGGGAGCTGTTTTTT

V gene: TRBV11-2
clone size: -
D gene: -
J gene: TRBJ1-1
CDR3 protein: CASSQVPQNTEAFF
CDR3 DNA: TGTGCCAGCAGTCAGGTGCCGCAGAACACTGAAGCTTTCTTT

V gene: TRBV4-1
clone size: -
D gene: TRBD2
J gene: TRBJ2-7
CDR3 protein: CASSQVGLAEYEQYF
CDR3 DNA: TGCGCCAGCAGCCAAGTAGGACTAGCGGAATACGAGCAGTACTTC

V gene: TRBV6-6
clone size: -
D gene: -
J gene: TRBJ1-1
CDR3 protein: CASGRGGVNTEAFF
CDR3 DNA: TGTGCCAGCGGTAGGGGGGGGGTGAACACTGAAGCTTTCTTT

V gene: TRBV7-9
clone size: -
D gene: -
J gene: TRBJ2-7
CDR3 protein: CASSYAGHSSYEQYF
CDR3 DNA: TGTGCCAGCAGTTACGCGGGACATAGCTCCTACGAGCAGTACTTC

V gene: TRBV25-1
clone size: -
D gene: TRBD1
J gene: TRBJ2-2
CDR3 protein: CASTPDRAAGALFF
CDR3 DNA: TGTGCCAGCACTCCTGACAGGGCGGCCGGGGCGCTGTTTTTT

V gene: TRBV10-1
clone size: many
D gene: -
J gene: TRBJ1-2
CDR3 protein: CASSDGDTGYTF
CDR3 DNA: TGCGCCAGCAGTGATGGGGACACTGGCTACACCTTC